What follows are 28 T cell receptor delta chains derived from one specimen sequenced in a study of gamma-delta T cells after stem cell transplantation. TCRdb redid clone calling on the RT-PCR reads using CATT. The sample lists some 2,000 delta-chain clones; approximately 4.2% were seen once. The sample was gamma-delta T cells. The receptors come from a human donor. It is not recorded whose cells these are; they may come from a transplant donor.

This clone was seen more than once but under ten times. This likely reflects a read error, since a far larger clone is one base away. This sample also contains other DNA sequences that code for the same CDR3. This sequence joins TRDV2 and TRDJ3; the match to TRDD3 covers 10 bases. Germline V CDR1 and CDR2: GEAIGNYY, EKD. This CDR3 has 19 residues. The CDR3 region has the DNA TGTGCCTGCGACACCGTGGGGGATACACTCTCCTGGGACACCCGACAGATGTTTTTC. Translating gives CACDTVGDTLSWDTRQMFF.

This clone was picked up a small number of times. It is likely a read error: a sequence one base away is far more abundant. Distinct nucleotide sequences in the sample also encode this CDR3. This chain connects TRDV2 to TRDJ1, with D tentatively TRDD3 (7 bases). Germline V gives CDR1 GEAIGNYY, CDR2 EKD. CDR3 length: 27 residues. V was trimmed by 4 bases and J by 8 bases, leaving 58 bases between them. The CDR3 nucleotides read TGTGCCTGTGATCGGCTTCCTCATGAGGCTCTTGCGGATCGGATACGAGGGGGGTCGGATACGAGGAGGAAACTCATCTTT. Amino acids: CACDRLPHEALADRIRGGSDTRRKLIF.

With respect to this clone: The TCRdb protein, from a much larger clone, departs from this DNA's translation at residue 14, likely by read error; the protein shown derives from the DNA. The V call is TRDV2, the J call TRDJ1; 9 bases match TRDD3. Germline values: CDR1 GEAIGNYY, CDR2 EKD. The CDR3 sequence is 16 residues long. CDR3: CACVPLGGIHVDKFIF. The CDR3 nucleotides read TGTGCCTGTGTCCCACTAGGGGGGATACACGTTGATAAATTCATCTTT.

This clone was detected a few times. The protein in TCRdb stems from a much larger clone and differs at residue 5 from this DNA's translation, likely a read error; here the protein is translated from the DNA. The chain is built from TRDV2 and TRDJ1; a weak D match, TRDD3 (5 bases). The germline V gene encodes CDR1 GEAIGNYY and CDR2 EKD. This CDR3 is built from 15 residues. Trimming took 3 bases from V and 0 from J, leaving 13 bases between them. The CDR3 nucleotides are TGTGCCTGTGACGCCGTTGGGGCCTACACCGATAAACTCATCTTT. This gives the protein CACDAVGAYTDKLIF.

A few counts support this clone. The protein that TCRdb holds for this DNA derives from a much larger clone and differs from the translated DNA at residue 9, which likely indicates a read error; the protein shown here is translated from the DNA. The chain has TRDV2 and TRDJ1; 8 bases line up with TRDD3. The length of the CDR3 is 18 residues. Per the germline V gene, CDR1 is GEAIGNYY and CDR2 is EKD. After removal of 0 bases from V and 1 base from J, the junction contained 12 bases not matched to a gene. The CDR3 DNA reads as TGTGCCTGTGACACCCTCCACCGTATTGGGGGATCCACCGATAAACTCATCTTT. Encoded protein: CACDTLHRIGGSTDKLIF.

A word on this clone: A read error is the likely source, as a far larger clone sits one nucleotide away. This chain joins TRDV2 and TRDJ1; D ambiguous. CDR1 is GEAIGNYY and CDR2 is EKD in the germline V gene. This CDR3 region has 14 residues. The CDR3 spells CARDTMGVRDKLIF. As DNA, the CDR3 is TGTGCCCGTGACACGATGGGCGTACGCGATAAACTCATCTTT.

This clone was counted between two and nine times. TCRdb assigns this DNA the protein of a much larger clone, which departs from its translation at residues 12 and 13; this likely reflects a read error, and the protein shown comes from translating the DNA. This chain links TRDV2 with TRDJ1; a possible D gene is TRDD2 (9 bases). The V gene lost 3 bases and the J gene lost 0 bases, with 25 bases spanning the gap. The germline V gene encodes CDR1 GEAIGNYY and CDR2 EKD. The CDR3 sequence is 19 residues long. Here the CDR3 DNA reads TGTGCCTGTGACTCCCTTCCTACTGAACTGGGGGCCCACACCGATAAACTCATCTTT. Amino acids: CACDSLPTELGAHTDKLIF.

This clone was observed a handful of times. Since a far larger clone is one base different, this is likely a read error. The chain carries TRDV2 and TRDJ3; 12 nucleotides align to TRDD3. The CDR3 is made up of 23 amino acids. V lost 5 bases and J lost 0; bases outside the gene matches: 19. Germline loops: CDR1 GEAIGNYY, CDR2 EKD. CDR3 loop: CACGIVLTGGYPVGSWDTRQMFF. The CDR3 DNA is TGTGCCTGTGGCATCGTGTTGACTGGGGGATACCCTGTGGGCTCCTGGGACACCCGACAGATGTTTTTC.

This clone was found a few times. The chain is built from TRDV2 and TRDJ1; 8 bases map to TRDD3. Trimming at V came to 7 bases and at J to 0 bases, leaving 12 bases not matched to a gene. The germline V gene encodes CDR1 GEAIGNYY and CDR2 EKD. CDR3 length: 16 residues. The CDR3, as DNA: TGTGCCTGCGAATTACTGGGGGCCGCCCACACCGATAAACTCATCTTT. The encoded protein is CACELLGAAHTDKLIF.

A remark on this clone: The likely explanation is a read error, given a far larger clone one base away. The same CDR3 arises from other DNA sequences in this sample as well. This chain's CDR3 is CACQELGDSDKLIF. The CDR3 DNA reads TGTGCCTGTCAAGAGCTGGGGGATTCCGATAAACTTATCTTT. V usage is TRDV2 and J usage is TRDJ1; 9 bases map to TRDD3. The CDR3 sequence is 14 residues long. Looked up from germline, CDR1 is GEAIGNYY and CDR2 is EKD.

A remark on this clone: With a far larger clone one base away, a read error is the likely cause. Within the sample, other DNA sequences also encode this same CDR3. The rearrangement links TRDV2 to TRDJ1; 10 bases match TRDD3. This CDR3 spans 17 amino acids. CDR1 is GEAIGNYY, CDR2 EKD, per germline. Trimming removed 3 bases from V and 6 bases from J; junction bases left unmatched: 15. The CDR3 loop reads CACDPWGIQGQAHKLIF. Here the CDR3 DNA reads TGTGCCTGTGACCCTTGGGGGATACAAGGGCAGGCCCATAAACTCATCTTT.

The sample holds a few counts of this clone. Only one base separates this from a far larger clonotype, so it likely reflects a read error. The CDR3 DNA is TGTGCCTGTGACACCGTCACTAGGGGACGCGCAATGTTGCCCCACACCGATAAACTCATCTTT. This gives the protein CACDTVTRGRAMLPHTDKLIF. This chain joins TRDV2 and TRDJ1; tentative D call: TRDD3 (5 bases). CDR3 length: 21 amino acids. Germline V gene data show CDR1 as GEAIGNYY and CDR2 as EKD. With 0 bases removed from V and 0 bases from J, the gap between germline ends came to 28 bases.

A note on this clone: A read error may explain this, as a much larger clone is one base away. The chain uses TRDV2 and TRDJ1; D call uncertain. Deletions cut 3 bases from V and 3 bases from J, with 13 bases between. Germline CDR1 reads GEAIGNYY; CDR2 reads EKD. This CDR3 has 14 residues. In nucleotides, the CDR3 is TGTGCCTGTGACCAAATTGGGTCCCCCGATAAACTCATCTTT. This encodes CACDQIGSPDKLIF.

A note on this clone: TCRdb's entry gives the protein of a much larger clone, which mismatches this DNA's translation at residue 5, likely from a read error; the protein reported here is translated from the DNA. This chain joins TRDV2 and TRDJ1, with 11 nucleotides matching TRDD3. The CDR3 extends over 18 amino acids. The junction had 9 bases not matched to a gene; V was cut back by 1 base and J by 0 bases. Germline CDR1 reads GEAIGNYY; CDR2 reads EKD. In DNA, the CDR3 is TGTGCCTGTGACACGGTACTGGGGGATAGGCAGTACACCGATAAACTCATCTTT. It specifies CACDTVLGDRQYTDKLIF.

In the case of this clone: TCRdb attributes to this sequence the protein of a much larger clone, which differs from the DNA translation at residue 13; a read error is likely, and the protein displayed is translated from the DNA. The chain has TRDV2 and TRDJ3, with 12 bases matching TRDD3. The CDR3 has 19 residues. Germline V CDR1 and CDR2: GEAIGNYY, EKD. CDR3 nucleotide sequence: TGTGCCTGTGACACAATACTGGGGGATACCTCCTGGGGCACCCGACAGATGTTTTTC. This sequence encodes CACDTILGDTSWGTRQMFF.

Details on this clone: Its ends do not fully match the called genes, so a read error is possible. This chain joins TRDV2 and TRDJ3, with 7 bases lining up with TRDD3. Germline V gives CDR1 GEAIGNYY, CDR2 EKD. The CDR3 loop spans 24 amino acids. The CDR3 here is CACDIIGTGVFVRHSSRDTRQMFF. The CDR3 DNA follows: TGTGCCTGTGACATCATCGGTACTGGGGTATTCGTTAGACATAGCTCCCGGGACACCCGACAGATGTTTTTC.

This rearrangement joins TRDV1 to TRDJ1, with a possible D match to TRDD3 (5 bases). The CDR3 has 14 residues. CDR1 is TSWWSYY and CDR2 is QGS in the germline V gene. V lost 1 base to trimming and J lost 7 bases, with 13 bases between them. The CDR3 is CALGERGDTPKLIF. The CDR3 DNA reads TGTGCTCTTGGGGAACGGGGTGATACCCCTAAACTCATCTTT.

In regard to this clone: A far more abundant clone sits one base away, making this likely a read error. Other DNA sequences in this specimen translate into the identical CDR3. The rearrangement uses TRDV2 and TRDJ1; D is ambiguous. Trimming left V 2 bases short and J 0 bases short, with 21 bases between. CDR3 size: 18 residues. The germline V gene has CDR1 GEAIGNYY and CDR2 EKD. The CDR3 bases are TGTGCCTGTGACAGTGTACTGACCCCAAGTGAGTACACCGATAAACTCATCTTT. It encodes CACDSVLTPSEYTDKLIF.

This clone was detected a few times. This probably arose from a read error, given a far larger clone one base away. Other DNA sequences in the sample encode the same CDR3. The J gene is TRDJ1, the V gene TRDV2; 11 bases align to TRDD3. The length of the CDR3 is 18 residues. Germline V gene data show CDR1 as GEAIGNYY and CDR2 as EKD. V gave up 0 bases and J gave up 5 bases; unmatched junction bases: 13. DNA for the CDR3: TGTGCCTGTGACACCGTTGATGGGGGATACGCAGGGACTGATAAACTCATCTTT. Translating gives CACDTVDGGYAGTDKLIF.

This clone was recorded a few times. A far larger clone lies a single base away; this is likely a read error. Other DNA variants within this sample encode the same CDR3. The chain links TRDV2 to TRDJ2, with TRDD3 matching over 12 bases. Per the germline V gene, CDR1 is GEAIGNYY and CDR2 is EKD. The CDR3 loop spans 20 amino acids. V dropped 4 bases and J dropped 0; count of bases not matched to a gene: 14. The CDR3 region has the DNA TGTGCCTGTGATCCGGTAGGCACTGGGGGATACATCGCTTTGACAGCACAACTCTTCTTT. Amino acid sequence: CACDPVGTGGYIALTAQLFF.

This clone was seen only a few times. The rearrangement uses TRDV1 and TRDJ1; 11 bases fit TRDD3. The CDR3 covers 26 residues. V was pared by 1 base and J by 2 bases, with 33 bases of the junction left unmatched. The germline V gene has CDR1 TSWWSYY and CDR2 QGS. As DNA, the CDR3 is TGTGCTCTTGGGGAACCCACTTTTCCCTCGTTTCCGGTTAACTGGGGGATAAGGAGTCGGACCGATAAACTCATCTTT. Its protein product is CALGEPTFPSFPVNWGIRSRTDKLIF.

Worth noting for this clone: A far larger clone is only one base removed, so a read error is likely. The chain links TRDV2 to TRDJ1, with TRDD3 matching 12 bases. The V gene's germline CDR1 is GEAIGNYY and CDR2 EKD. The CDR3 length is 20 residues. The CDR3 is CARDTVLLGDTQTYTDKLIF. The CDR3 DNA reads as TGTGCCCGTGACACCGTTCTACTGGGGGATACACAGACGTACACCGATAAACTCATCTTT.

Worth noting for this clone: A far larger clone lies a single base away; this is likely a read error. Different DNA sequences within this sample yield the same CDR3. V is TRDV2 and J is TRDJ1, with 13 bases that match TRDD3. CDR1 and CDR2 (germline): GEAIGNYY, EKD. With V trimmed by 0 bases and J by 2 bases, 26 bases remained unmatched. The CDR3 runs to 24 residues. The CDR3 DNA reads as TGTGCCTGTGACACCGTCTTCCTACGTCCTACTACTGGGGGATACGTGGGGTCTACCGATAAACTCATCTTT. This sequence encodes CACDTVFLRPTTGGYVGSTDKLIF.

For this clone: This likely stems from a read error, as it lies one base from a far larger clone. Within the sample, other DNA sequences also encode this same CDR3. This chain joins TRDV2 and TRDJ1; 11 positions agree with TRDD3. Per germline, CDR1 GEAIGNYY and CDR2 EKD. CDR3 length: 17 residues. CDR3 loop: CACDHILGDSNTDKLIF. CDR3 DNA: TGTGCCTGTGACCATATACTGGGGGATAGCAACACCGATAAGCTCATCTTT.

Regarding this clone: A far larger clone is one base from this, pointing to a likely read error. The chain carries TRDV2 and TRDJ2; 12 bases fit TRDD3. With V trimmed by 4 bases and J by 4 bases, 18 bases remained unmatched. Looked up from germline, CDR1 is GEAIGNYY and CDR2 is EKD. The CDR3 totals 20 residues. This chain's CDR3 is CACDPVGTGGYIASTAQLFF. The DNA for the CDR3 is TGTGCCTGTGATCCGGTAGGTACTGGGGGATACATCGCTTCGACAGCACAACTCTTCTTT.

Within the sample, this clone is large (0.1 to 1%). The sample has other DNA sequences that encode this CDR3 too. This CDR3 is CACDTVLGGRTTRYTDKLIF. The DNA for the CDR3 is TGTGCCTGTGACACCGTGTTGGGGGGTCGGACCACCCGGTACACCGATAAACTCATCTTT. The chain carries TRDV2 and TRDJ1, with D possibly matching TRDD3 (6 bases). The CDR3 is 20 amino acids. Germline CDR1 is GEAIGNYY and CDR2 is EKD. Trimming pared 0 bases from V and 0 bases from J, leaving 25 bases between.

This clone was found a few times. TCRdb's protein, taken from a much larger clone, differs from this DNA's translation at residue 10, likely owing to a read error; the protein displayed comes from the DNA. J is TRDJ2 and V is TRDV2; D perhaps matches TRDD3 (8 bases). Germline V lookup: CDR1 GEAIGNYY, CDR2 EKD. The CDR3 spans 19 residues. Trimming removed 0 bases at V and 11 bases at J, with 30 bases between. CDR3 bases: TGTGCCTGTGACACCGTTCCTACGAGGGTCCCGGGGATACCCAGCCAACTCTTCTTT. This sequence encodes CACDTVPTRVPGIPSQLFF.

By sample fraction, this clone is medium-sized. The CDR3 sequence: CACDTVVRIQDTDKLIF. The DNA of the CDR3 is TGTGCCTGTGACACCGTGGTTAGAATCCAAGACACCGATAAACTCATCTTT. The chain links TRDV2 to TRDJ1; unclear D gene. CDR1 is GEAIGNYY and CDR2 is EKD in the germline V gene. Trimming removed 0 bases at V and 0 bases at J, with 16 bases between. The CDR3 spans 17 residues.